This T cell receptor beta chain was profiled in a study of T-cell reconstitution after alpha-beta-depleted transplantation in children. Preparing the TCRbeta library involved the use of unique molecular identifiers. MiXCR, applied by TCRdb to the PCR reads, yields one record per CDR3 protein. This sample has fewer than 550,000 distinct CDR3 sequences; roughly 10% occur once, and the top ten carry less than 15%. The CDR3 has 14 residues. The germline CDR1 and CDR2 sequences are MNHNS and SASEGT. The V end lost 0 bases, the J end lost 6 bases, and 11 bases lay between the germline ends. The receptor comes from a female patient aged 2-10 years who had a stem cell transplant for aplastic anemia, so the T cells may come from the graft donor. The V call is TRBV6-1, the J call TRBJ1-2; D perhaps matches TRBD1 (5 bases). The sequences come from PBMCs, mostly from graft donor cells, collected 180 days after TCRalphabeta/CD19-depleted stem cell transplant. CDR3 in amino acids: CASSEAVGHDGYTF. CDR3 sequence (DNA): TGTGCCAGCAGTGAAGCCGTGGGGCACGATGGCTACACCTTC.